These 2 T cell receptor beta chains came from one sample sequenced in a study of T cells in Graves' hyperthyroidism and ophthalmopathy (dated 2019 in TCRdb). Receptor libraries were prepared by multiplex PCR. TCRdb names Illumina HiSeq 2000 as the instrument used. Amplification of TCR beta CDR3 regions was carried out from RNA transcripts. The TCR CDR3 was subjected to a first round of RT-PCR using the HTBI primer set and the Qiagen OneStep RT-PCR kit. TCRdb took the public reads, trimmed them with fastp at Q25, ran MiXCR for clone calling and kept in-frame beta chains. When rows share a CDR3 protein, they turn into one entry using the most common DNA and genes. This sample lists 500,000 to 650,000 distinct CDR3 sequences; just under 20% were detected once. The ten largest account for roughly 50% of the sample. Sequencing was performed on blood. Receptors were obtained from a man in his forties with Graves' ophthalmopathy.

In this sample, this clonotype turned up many times. This chain connects TRBV5-1 to TRBJ2-3; D unclear. The V gene lost 3 bases and the J gene lost 4 bases, with 12 bases spanning the gap. Germline V gene sequence: CDR1 SGHRS, CDR2 YFSETQ. This CDR3 region has 14 residues. The CDR3 nucleotides are TGCGCCAGCAGCTCAGGCCTCCTGGCAGATACGCAGTATTTT. This translates into CASSSGLLADTQYF.

This clonotype was recorded many times. The chain joins TRBV6-5 to TRBJ1-1, with no clear D. Germline lookup yields CDR1 MNHEY and CDR2 SVGAGI. V was clipped by 2 bases and J by 2 bases, with 6 bases between them. The CDR3 runs 13 residues. CDR3 bases: TGTGCCAGCAGTTACGGCAGTAACACTGAAGCTTTCTTT. It specifies CASSYGSNTEAFF.